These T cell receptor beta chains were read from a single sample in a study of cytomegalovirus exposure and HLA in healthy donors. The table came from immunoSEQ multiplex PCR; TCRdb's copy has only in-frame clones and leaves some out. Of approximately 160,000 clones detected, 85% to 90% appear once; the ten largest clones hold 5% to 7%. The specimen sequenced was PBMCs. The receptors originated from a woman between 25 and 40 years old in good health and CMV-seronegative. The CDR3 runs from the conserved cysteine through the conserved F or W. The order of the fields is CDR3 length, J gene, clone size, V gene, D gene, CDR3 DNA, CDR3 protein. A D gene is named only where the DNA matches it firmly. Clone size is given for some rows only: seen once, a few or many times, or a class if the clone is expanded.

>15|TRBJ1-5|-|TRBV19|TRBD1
TGTGCCAGTAGCATCGGACAGGTCTTCCATCAGCCCCAGCATTTT
CASSIGQVFHQPQHF
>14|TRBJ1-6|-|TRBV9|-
TGTGCCAGCAGCGTAGAAAAGTATAATTCACCCCTCCACTTT
CASSVEKYNSPLHF
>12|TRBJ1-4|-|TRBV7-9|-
TGTGCCAGCAGCCTAGGGGGTGAAAAACTGTTTTTT
CASSLGGEKLFF
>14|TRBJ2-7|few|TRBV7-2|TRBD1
TGTGCCAGCAGCTTCGGGGACAGGGCCGACGAGCAGTACTTC
CASSFGDRADEQYF
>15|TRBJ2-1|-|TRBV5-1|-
TGCGCCAGCAGCTTGGGGGACGAGGTAATCAATGAGCAGTTCTTC
CASSLGDEVINEQFF
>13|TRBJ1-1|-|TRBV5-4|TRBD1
TGTGCCAGCAGCTCCTATAAAAGACAGGGGGCTTTCTTT
CASSSYKRQGAFF
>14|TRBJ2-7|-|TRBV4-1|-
TGCGCCAGCAGCCGTGAGTCGGTAATCTACGAGCAGTACTTC
CASSRESVIYEQYF
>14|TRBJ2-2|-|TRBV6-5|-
TGTGCCAGCAGCTACCTCGCGAACACCGGGGAGCTGTTTTTT
CASSYLANTGELFF
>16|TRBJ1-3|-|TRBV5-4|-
TGTGCCAGCAGCTTGGATGGCCAGATCTCTGGAAACACCATATATTTT
CASSLDGQISGNTIYF
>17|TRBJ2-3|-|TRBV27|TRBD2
TGTGCCAGCAGTTTAGATGCGAGCGGGAGGGGCACAGATACGCAGTATTTT
CASSLDASGRGTDTQYF
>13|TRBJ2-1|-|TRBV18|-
TGTGCCAGCTCACCCCTCCTAGGGGATGAGCAGTTCTTC
CASSPLLGDEQFF
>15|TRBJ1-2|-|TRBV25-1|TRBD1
TGTGCCAGCAGTGAAAGTCTACAGGGGGACTATGGCTACACCTTC
CASSESLQGDYGYTF
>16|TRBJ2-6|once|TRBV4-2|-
TGTGCCAGCAGCCAAGATCGGCACTCTGGGGCCAACGTCCTGACTTTC
CASSQDRHSGANVLTF
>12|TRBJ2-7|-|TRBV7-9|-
TGTGCCAGCAGCGTTGTCCCCTACGAGCAGTACTTC
CASSVVPYEQYF
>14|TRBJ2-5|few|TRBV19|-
TGTGCCAGTAGTAGTGGGGGACCGGGGGAGACCCAGTACTTC
CASSSGGPGETQYF
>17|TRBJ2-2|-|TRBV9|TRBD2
TGTGCCAGCAGCGGTATAGCGGGGGGCCCGAACACCGGGGAGCTGTTTTTT
CASSGIAGGPNTGELFF
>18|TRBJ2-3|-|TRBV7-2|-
TGTGCCAGCAGCTTTGTAGCGGCCCCTTCGGGACTCACAGATACGCAGTATTTT
CASSFVAAPSGLTDTQYF
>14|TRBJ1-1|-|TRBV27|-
TGTGCCAGCAGTTTAAGGTCGTTGAACACTGAAGCTTTCTTT
CASSLRSLNTEAFF
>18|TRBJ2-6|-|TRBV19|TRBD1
TGTGCCAGTGGGGACAGGGACCCATTAAACTCTGGGGCCAACGTCCTGACTTTC
CASGDRDPLNSGANVLTF
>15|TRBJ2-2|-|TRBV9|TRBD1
TGTGCCAGCAGCGTCGGGACAGGGGTTGGCGGGGAGCTGTTTTTT
CASSVGTGVGGELFF
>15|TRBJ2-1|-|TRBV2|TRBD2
TGTGCCAGCAGGCCAACAGCGGGGGGCTACAATGAGCAGTTCTTC
CASRPTAGGYNEQFF
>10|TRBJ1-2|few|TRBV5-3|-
TGTGCCAGAAGCTCCAATGGCTACACCTTC
CARSSNGYTF
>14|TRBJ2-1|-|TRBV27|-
TGTGCCAGTCGAAGGGGATCCACGTACAATGAGCAGTTCTTC
CASRRGSTYNEQFF
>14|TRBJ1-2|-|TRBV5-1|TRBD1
TGCGCCAGCAGCTTGCAGGGACAGAACTATGGCTACACCTTC
CASSLQGQNYGYTF
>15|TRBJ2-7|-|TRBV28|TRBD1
TGTGCCAGCAGCCGCGGGGACAGGCGATATTACGAGCAGTACTTC
CASSRGDRRYYEQYF
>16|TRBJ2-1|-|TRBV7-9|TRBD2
TGTGCCAGCAGCTTCTCACTAGCGGGAGGGGTGGATGAGCAGTTCTTC
CASSFSLAGGVDEQFF
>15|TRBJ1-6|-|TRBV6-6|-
TGTGCCAGCAGTGGATACAGGGCCAATAATTCACCCCTCCACTTT
CASSGYRANNSPLHF
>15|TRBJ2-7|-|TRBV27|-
TGTGCCAGCAGTTCCCCCGGGGACGGCTCCTACGAGCAGTACTTC
CASSSPGDGSYEQYF
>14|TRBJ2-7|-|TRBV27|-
TGTGCCAGCGGGTTTAGGGGGAGCTCCTACGAGCAGTACTTC
CASGFRGSSYEQYF
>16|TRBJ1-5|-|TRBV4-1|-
TGCGCCAGCAGCCAGGAACCCGGGACACAAAATCAGCCCCAGCATTTT
CASSQEPGTQNQPQHF
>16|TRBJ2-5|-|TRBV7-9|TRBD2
TGTGCCAGCAGCTTAAGTCTAGCGGGGGGCCAAGAGACCCAGTACTTC
CASSLSLAGGQETQYF
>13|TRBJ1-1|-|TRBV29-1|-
TGCAGCGTTGAAGGCAGGGGAGGCACTGAAGCTTTCTTT
CSVEGRGGTEAFF
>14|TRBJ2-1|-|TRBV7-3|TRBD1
TGTGCCAGCAGCTACAACAGGGGATCCAATGAGCAGTTCTTC
CASSYNRGSNEQFF
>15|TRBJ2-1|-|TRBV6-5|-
TGTGCCAGCAGTCGGGCAGGGTCCCTATACAATGAGCAGTTCTTC
CASSRAGSLYNEQFF
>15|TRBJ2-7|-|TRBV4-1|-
TGCGCCAGCAGCCGGTATAACGGGGTCTCCTACGAGCAGTACTTC
CASSRYNGVSYEQYF
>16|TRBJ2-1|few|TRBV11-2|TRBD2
TGTGCCAGCAGCCCCTCACTGGGGAGGGGCTACAATGAGCAGTTCTTC
CASSPSLGRGYNEQFF
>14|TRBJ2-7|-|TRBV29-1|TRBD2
TGCAGCGTTGAACTAGCGGGAGGGCCCTACGAGCAGTACTTC
CSVELAGGPYEQYF
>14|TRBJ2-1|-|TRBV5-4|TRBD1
TGTGCCAGCAGCACATCAGGGGGCTCGGGTGAGCAGTTCTTC
CASSTSGGSGEQFF
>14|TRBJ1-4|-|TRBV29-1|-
TGCAGCGTTGAAACCCAAACGGCAGATGAAAAACTGTTTTTT
CSVETQTADEKLFF
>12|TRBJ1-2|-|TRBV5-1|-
TGCGCCAGCAGCTTGGAACGGGGAAGCTACACCTTC
CASSLERGSYTF
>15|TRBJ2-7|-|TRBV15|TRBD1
TGTGCCACCAGCCTTCCTGGACAGGGACCCTACGAGCAGTACTTC
CATSLPGQGPYEQYF
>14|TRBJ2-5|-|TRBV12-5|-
TGTGCTAGTGGTGTCCGGGGTGGGGGAGAGACCCAGTACTTC
CASGVRGGGETQYF
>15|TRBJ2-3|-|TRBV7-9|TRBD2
TGTGCCAGCAGCCGACGCCAGCGGGAGACAGATACGCAGTATTTT
CASSRRQRETDTQYF
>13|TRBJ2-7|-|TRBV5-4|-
TGTGCCAGCAGCTCACCACCGGGACGTGAGCAGTACTTC
CASSSPPGREQYF
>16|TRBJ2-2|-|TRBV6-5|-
TGTGCCAGCAGTTACGCCGGGACATCGAACACCGGGGAGCTGTTTTTT
CASSYAGTSNTGELFF
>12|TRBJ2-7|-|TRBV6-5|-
TGTGCCAGCAGTTACTCCGGATCCGAGCAGTACTTC
CASSYSGSEQYF
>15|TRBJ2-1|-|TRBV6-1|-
TGTGCCAGCAGGGGGTTGTGGGACGCAGACAATGAGCAGTTCTTC
CASRGLWDADNEQFF
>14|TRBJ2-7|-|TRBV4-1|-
TGCGCCAGCAGCCAAGGCAGGGACTCCTACGAGCAGTACTTC
CASSQGRDSYEQYF
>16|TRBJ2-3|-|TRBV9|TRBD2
TGTGCCAGCAGCAAGACTAGCGGGGCTGAGAAAGATACGCAGTATTTT
CASSKTSGAEKDTQYF
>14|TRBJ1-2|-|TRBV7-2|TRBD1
TGTGCCAGCAGCTTACTCACAGGGGGTATTGGCTACACCTTC
CASSLLTGGIGYTF
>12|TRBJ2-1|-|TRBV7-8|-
TGTGCCAGCAGGGGAGTTTCCAATGAGCAGTTCTTC
CASRGVSNEQFF
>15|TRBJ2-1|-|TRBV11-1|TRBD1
TGTGCCAGCAGCTTAGAGACAGGGGTTTCGCATGAGCAGTTCTTC
CASSLETGVSHEQFF
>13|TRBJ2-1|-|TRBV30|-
TGTGCCTGGGCGAGGGGATCACGGAATGAGCAGTTCTTC
CAWARGSRNEQFF
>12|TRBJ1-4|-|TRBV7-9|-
TGTGCCAGCAGCTTTAACCGAGAAAAACTGTTTTTT
CASSFNREKLFF
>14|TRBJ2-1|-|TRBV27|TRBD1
TGTGCCAGCTTCACGCCTAACAGGGGGAATGAGCAGTTCTTC
CASFTPNRGNEQFF